Listed here is a single TCR beta chain. Antigen specificity is unknown. Use of 60 Vbeta and 13 Jbeta primers characterized the PCR. Data came from immunoSEQ multiplex PCR; TCRdb stores just in-frame clones and leaves some out. The sample yields some 120,000 clones, approximately 80% seen once. In germline, CDR1 is LGHNA, CDR2 YNFKEQ. The V end lost 1 base, the J end lost 2 bases, and 16 bases lay between the germline ends. The CDR3 loop spans 17 amino acids. This sample stems from a study of cytomegalovirus exposure and HLA in healthy donors. Broader study findings: Rates of TCR association differed by HLA locus in a later analysis, with DRB1 highest and HLA-C lowest. Later analysis revealed greater clonal expansion in HLA-associated TCR beta chains than in equally common others. In all likelihood, a cluster of highly shared sequence variants was a sequencing artifact. Association of some 18,000 TCR beta sequences with HLA alleles was found at 0.05 false discovery rate in a later analysis.

The sample comprised PBMCs. The chain has TRBV4-2 and TRBJ2-3; TRBD2 might be the D (6 bases). The source of this sequence is a man in his fifties in good health and CMV-seronegative. In DNA, the CDR3 is TGTGCCAGCAGCCAAGCCGGGGGTTGGGGAAACACAGATACGCAGTATTTT. Residues: CASSQAGGWGNTDTQYF.